The 23 T cell receptor beta chains in this list originate from one sample, sequenced in a study of cytomegalovirus exposure and HLA in healthy donors. Primers: 60 Vbeta forward and 13 Jbeta reverse. TCRdb's table, derived via immunoSEQ multiplex PCR, lists solely in-frame clones and lacks some. Among tens of thousands of clones listed, over 65% were seen once. The sample comprised PBMCs. These TCRs come from a human donor in good health.

DNA for the CDR3: TGTGCCAGCTCACCCCTTCCCGAACAGGGGGGTAAAACTGAAGCTTTCTTT. It yields the protein CASSPLPEQGGKTEAFF. This sequence joins TRBV18 and TRBJ1-1; 8 nucleotides align to TRBD1. The CDR3 has 17 residues. V lost 3 bases and J lost 5; bases outside the gene matches: 14. In germline, CDR1 is KGHSH, CDR2 LQKENI.

The sample holds a few counts of this clone. The chain has TRBV6-1 and TRBJ1-4; D perhaps matches TRBD1 (6 bases). Germline V gene sequence: CDR1 MNHNS, CDR2 SASEGT. The CDR3 runs 15 residues. Trimming took off 3 bases at V and 6 bases at J, with 14 bases between the two ends. CDR3 nucleotides: TGTGCCAGCAGTGATATGGGGGCGCTATATGAAAAACTGTTTTTT. Amino acids: CASSDMGALYEKLFF.

The rearrangement links TRBV4-2 to TRBJ1-5; unclear D gene. The CDR3 has 21 amino acids. Germline CDR1 LGHNA, CDR2 YNFKEQ. V gave up 4 bases and J gave up 0 bases, with 28 bases separating them. CDR3 in DNA: TGTGCCAGCAGCCTCCCCAACGGTCCCAAGTCCCCTAATTATAGCAATCAGCCCCAGCATTTT. Protein: CASSLPNGPKSPNYSNQPQHF.

In its sample, this clone was seen a few times. J is TRBJ2-7 and V is TRBV6-6, with D perhaps TRBD2 (6 bases). Trimming removed 0 bases at V and 7 bases at J, with 13 bases between. Per the germline V gene, CDR1 is MNHNY and CDR2 is SVGAGI (reference sequence). The CDR3 runs 14 residues. CDR3 residues: CASSYSEGMGEQYF. The DNA of the CDR3 is TGTGCCAGCAGTTACTCGGAGGGGATGGGGGAGCAGTACTTC.

This chain joins TRBV7-6 and TRBJ1-1; D remains ambiguous. Germline CDR1 reads SGHVS; CDR2 reads FNYEAQ. The CDR3 spans 15 residues. Trimming removed 3 bases from V and 4 bases from J, with 15 bases in between. Here the CDR3 reads CASSLTPGGGTEAFF. CDR3 in DNA: TGTGCCAGCAGCTTGACCCCCGGCGGAGGCACTGAAGCTTTCTTT. The entire variable domain, with the rest obtained from reference TRBV7-6 and TRBJ1-1, is as follows: GAGVSQSPRYKVTKRGQDVALRCDPISGHVSLYWYRQALGQGPEFLTYFNYEAQQDKSGLPNDRFSAERPEGSISTLTIQRTEQRDSAMYRCASSLTPGGGTEAFFGQGTRLTVV.

The chain couples TRBV5-4 to TRBJ2-5; tentative D call: TRBD2 (5 bases). Germline assignment: CDR1 SGHNT and CDR2 YYREEE (reference sequence). The V and J ends lost 4 bases and 2 bases respectively, with 9 bases between them. The CDR3 sequence is 13 residues long. The CDR3 region is CASSLGIQETQYF. In DNA, the CDR3 is TGTGCCAGCAGCCTCGGGATACAAGAGACCCAGTACTTC.

CDR3 bases: TGTGCCAGCAGCGTACCGGGACAGGTCTTGAATTCACCCCTCCACTTT. It encodes CASSVPGQVLNSPLHF. The chain is built from TRBV9 and TRBJ1-6, with TRBD1 matching over 8 bases. V lost 1 base to trimming and J lost 7 bases; unmatched junction nucleotides: 7. The CDR3 runs 16 residues. The germline V gene has CDR1 SGDLS and CDR2 YYNGEE.

CDR3 coding DNA: TGTGCTAGTGGTTTGGATCGGACAGTCAATGAGCAGTTCTTC. Its translation: CASGLDRTVNEQFF. The chain uses TRBV12-5 and TRBJ2-1; D might be TRBD1 (6 bases). Trimming removed 1 base at V and 6 bases at J, with 10 bases between. This CDR3 is 14 amino acids long. CDR1 and CDR2 (germline): LGHNT, FRNRAP. Using reference TRBV12-5 and TRBJ2-1 for the parts outside the CDR3, the full variable domain is DARVTQTPRHKVTEMGQEVTMRCQPILGHNTVFWYRQTMMQGLELLAYFRNRAPLDDSGMPKDRFSAEMPDATLATLKIQPSEPRDSAVYFCASGLDRTVNEQFFGPGTRLTVL.

This clone was recorded a few times. The chain employs TRBV7-2 and TRBJ1-1, with D unclear. Looked up from germline, CDR1 is SGHTA and CDR2 is FQGNSA. The CDR3 spans 13 residues. V lost 3 bases, J lost 4 bases, and 9 bases lay in between. In DNA, the CDR3 is TGTGCCAGCAGCTTTCCGGGTCCCACTGAAGCTTTCTTT. Its translation: CASSFPGPTEAFF.

This clone came up a few times. The gene calls are TRBV5-6 and TRBJ2-5; TRBD1 matches at 7 bases. The CDR3 sequence is 15 residues long. V dropped 0 bases and J dropped 2; count of bases not matched to a gene: 4. CDR1 and CDR2 from the germline V gene are SGHDT and YYEEEE. The CDR3 is CASSLVGTAQETQYF. For the CDR3, the DNA is TGTGCCAGCAGCTTGGTAGGGACAGCACAAGAGACCCAGTACTTC.

This clone showed up just a few times. J is TRBJ2-1 and V is TRBV28, with 11 bases aligning to TRBD2. Germline V gene lookup returns CDR1 MDHEN and CDR2 SYDVKM. This CDR3 is built from 18 residues. V was clipped by 6 bases and J by 4 bases; unmatched bases: 14. CDR3 coding DNA: TGTGCCAGCAGCCGAAGGGATAGCGGGAGGGGGAGTTACAATGAGCAGTTCTTC. Its protein product is CASSRRDSGRGSYNEQFF.

The chain recombines TRBV6-4 with TRBJ1-1; D ambiguous. The CDR3 consists of 13 residues. Germline CDR1 reads MRHNA; CDR2 reads SNTAGT. V was shortened by 6 bases and J by 0 bases, with 8 bases between the two germline ends. The CDR3 spells CASRVNMNTEAFF. CDR3 DNA sequence: TGTGCCAGCAGAGTGAACATGAACACTGAAGCTTTCTTT.

This sequence joins TRBV9 and TRBJ2-3; 8 positions match TRBD1. Germline V gene sequence: CDR1 SGDLS, CDR2 YYNGEE. The V and J ends lost 6 bases and 0 bases, in that order; junction bases with no gene match: 9. This CDR3 spans 16 amino acids. CDR3 amino acids: CASTPRRQGSTDTQYF. CDR3 bases: TGTGCCAGCACCCCCCGCCGACAGGGGAGCACAGATACGCAGTATTTT.

This sequence joins TRBV4-3 and TRBJ2-3, with 13 bases aligning to TRBD2. The CDR3 covers 17 residues. The V gene end was trimmed by 0 bases and the J gene end by 3 bases; junction bases not matched to a gene: 3. From germline, CDR1 is LGHNA and CDR2 YSLEER. The CDR3 DNA sequence: TGCGCCAGCAGCCAAGATGGACTAGCGGGAGCTACAGATACGCAGTATTTT. It specifies CASSQDGLAGATDTQYF.

This clone was recorded only once. The rearrangement joins TRBV7-2 to TRBJ1-1, with a weak D call TRBD1 (5 bases). Germline loops: CDR1 SGHTA, CDR2 FQGNSA. The CDR3 consists of 13 residues. V lost 5 bases and J lost 4, with 11 bases in between. In DNA, the CDR3 is TGTGCCAGCAGCCAGCAGCAGGGCACTGAAGCTTTCTTT. This gives the protein CASSQQQGTEAFF.

This clone came up once. The genes are TRBV29-1 and TRBJ1-5; D is possibly TRBD1 (5 bases). Germline V CDR1 and CDR2: SQVTM, ANQGSEA. The CDR3 is 13 residues long. V lost 7 bases to trimming and J lost 7 bases, with 17 bases between them. Here the CDR3 reads CSARVGGGQPQHF. The CDR3 DNA sequence: TGCAGCGCTCGGGTGGGGGGGGGACAGCCCCAGCATTTT.

The rearrangement links TRBV5-6 to TRBJ1-4; D perhaps matches TRBD1 (5 bases). This CDR3 region has 15 residues. Germline V gives CDR1 SGHDT, CDR2 YYEEEE. Trimming stripped 1 base from V and 2 bases from J, with 9 bases between. The CDR3 reads CASSLTGGTNEKLFF. The DNA for the CDR3 is TGTGCCAGCAGCTTGACAGGAGGGACTAATGAAAAACTGTTTTTT.

The chain combines TRBV30 with TRBJ2-7; D possibly corresponds to TRBD2 (5 bases). The CDR3 runs to 12 residues. V was clipped by 0 bases and J by 12 bases, with 15 bases between them. In germline, CDR1 is GTSNPN, CDR2 SVGIG (reference sequence). CDR3: CAWSVSGSHRYF. The CDR3 DNA is TGTGCCTGGAGTGTATCGGGGAGTCATCGGTACTTC.

This clone appeared a single time. V is TRBV11-2 and J is TRBJ2-3, with TRBD2 matching over 10 bases. This CDR3 has 15 amino acids. With 3 bases clipped from V and 4 bases from J, the junction kept 4 bases outside the gene matches. Germline CDR1 is SGHAT and CDR2 is FQNNGV. DNA of the CDR3: TGTGCCAGCAGCTTTGGGCTAGCGGGAGCAGATACGCAGTATTTT. Encoded protein: CASSFGLAGADTQYF.

The chain carries TRBV7-8 and TRBJ1-5; D is uncertain. Trimming left V 0 bases short and J 0 bases short, with 15 bases between. The CDR3 totals 18 residues. Germline V gene data show CDR1 as SGHVS and CDR2 as FQNEAQ. Here the CDR3 DNA reads TGTGCCAGCAGCTTAGCCTCGTCGACGGGATATAGCAATCAGCCCCAGCATTTT. Protein sequence: CASSLASSTGYSNQPQHF.

The V gene is TRBV5-6, the J gene TRBJ1-1; TRBD1 might be the D (5 bases). Per germline, CDR1 SGHDT and CDR2 YYEEEE. The length of the CDR3 is 13 residues. V was trimmed by 1 base and J by 1 base, leaving 5 bases between them. CDR3 coding DNA: TGTGCCAGCAGCTTGACAGGGAACACTGAAGCTTTCTTT. Its translation: CASSLTGNTEAFF. The complete variable domain, with remaining parts taken from reference TRBV5-6 and TRBJ1-1, reads DAGVTQSPTHLIKTRGQQVTLRCSPKSGHDTVSWYQQALGQGPQFIFQYYEEEERQRGNFPDRFSGHQFPNYSSELNVNALLLGDSALYLCASSLTGNTEAFFGQGTRLTVV.

The sample holds a few counts of this clone. The rearrangement joins TRBV5-5 to TRBJ1-1; D gene ambiguous. In germline, CDR1 is SGHKS, CDR2 YYEKEE (reference sequence). Trimming removed 5 bases at V and 4 bases at J, with 12 bases between. This CDR3 is 13 amino acids long. The CDR3 nucleotides are TGTGCCAGCAGTTCGTTGAGAGTCACTGAAGCTTTCTTT. Residues: CASSSLRVTEAFF.

The rearrangement uses TRBV7-2 and TRBJ2-6; D may be TRBD2 (6 bases). Germline lookup yields CDR1 SGHTA and CDR2 FQGNSA. V dropped 4 bases and J dropped 1 base, with 14 bases sitting between them. The CDR3 runs to 17 residues. The CDR3 here is CASSSKGRGSGANVLTF. Written as DNA, the CDR3 is TGTGCCAGCAGCTCCAAGGGTCGGGGGTCTGGGGCCAACGTCCTGACTTTC.